The 22 T cell receptor beta chains given below trace back to one sample, sequenced in a study of control samples from healthy donors and cancer patients. This table comes from immunoSEQ multiplex PCR, and its TCRdb copy is limited to in-frame clones, with some not included. The sample holds more than 70,000 clones; about 90% are singletons and the top ten take under 20%. The sample consisted of PBMCs. The receptors were gathered from a man between 60 and 75 years old with lung cancer.

A single count supports this clone. The chain employs TRBV5-1 and TRBJ2-3; tentatively, D is TRBD1 or TRBD2 (5 bases each). The CDR3 totals 15 residues. CDR1 is SGHRS, CDR2 YFSETQ, per germline. Trimming removed 0 bases at V and 1 base at J, with 9 bases between. This CDR3 is CASSLGGTRTDTQYF. The DNA of the CDR3 is TGCGCCAGCAGCTTGGGGGGGACCCGCACAGATACGCAGTATTTT.

V is TRBV24-1 and J is TRBJ1-2; D is undetermined. Trimming removed 7 bases at V and 8 bases at J, with 10 bases between. The length of the CDR3 is 11 residues. Germline assignment: CDR1 KGHDR and CDR2 SFDVKD. The CDR3 is CATRAVWGYTF. In DNA, the CDR3 is TGTGCCACCAGAGCGGTTTGGGGCTACACCTTC.

This clone was detected only once. This chain connects TRBV6-5 to TRBJ1-5; the D gene is possibly TRBD1 (5 bases). The germline V and J ends were trimmed by 2 bases and 7 bases, with 15 bases remaining between them. The CDR3 length is 15 residues. Germline V gives CDR1 MNHEY, CDR2 SVGAGI. The DNA for the CDR3 is TGTGCCAGCAGTTACACTTACCTCGGGGCACAGCCCCAGCATTTT. It yields the protein CASSYTYLGAQPQHF.

V is TRBV18 and J is TRBJ1-6, with a weak D call TRBD1 (6 bases). The CDR3 has 15 residues. Looked up from germline, CDR1 is KGHSH and CDR2 is LQKENI. V shed 1 base and J shed 7 bases, with 11 bases lying between them. The CDR3 spells CASSPRKQGNSPLHF. In DNA, the CDR3 is TGTGCCAGCTCACCACGGAAACAGGGAAATTCACCCCTCCACTTT.

Here the CDR3 DNA reads TGTGCCAGCAGCTCGCTAAAAATCCGGGACAGGGGGAGTCAGCCCCAGCATTTT. Translation gives CASSSLKIRDRGSQPQHF. The chain employs TRBV5-6 and TRBJ1-5; TRBD1 aligns across 11 bases. The CDR3 runs to 18 residues. V shed 3 bases and J 6 bases; nucleotides not matched to a gene: 14. In germline, CDR1 is SGHDT, CDR2 YYEEEE.

V is TRBV5-4 and J is TRBJ2-1, with 8 positions matching TRBD2. From germline, CDR1 is SGHNT and CDR2 YYREEE (reference sequence). This CDR3 has 17 amino acids. Unmatched junction bases numbered 13, after V lost 5 bases and J lost 3 bases. The DNA for the CDR3 is TGTGCCAGCAGTCGCGGGGGAGCGGGGGAGATCTACAATGAGCAGTTCTTC. It specifies CASSRGGAGEIYNEQFF.

The chain carries TRBV11-1 and TRBJ1-2; 10 bases line up with TRBD1. Germline lookup yields CDR1 SGHAT and CDR2 FQDESV (reference sequence). CDR3 size: 14 residues. J was trimmed by 8 bases and V by 5 bases; bases with no gene match: 8. The CDR3 region is CASSPPTGGRGYTF. For the CDR3, the DNA is TGTGCCAGCAGCCCTCCGACAGGGGGCAGGGGCTACACCTTC.

The J gene is TRBJ2-2, the V gene TRBV18; possibly TRBD2 for D (6 bases). CDR1 and CDR2 from the germline V gene are KGHSH and LQKENI. The CDR3 covers 15 residues. The V end lost 3 bases, the J end lost 1 base, and 9 bases lay between the germline ends. The CDR3 region has the DNA TGTGCCAGCTCACCGTGGGGGGAGAACACCGGGGAGCTGTTTTTT. As protein: CASSPWGENTGELFF.

This chain links TRBV29-1 with TRBJ1-1; a weak D match, TRBD1 (5 bases). The germline V gene has CDR1 SQVTM and CDR2 ANQGSEA. This CDR3 is 13 amino acids long. Trimming removed 6 bases at V and 4 bases at J, with 15 bases between. As DNA, the CDR3 is TGCAGCGTAAGGGGCGCGGGTGGCACTGAAGCTTTCTTT. Residues: CSVRGAGGTEAFF.

This chain uses TRBV5-8 with TRBJ2-7, with a weak D call TRBD1 (5 bases). Trimming took 0 bases from V and 4 from J, leaving 14 bases between them. Germline CDR1 and CDR2: SGHTS and YDEGEE. The CDR3 runs to 15 residues. The CDR3 sequence: CASSLAQGRVYEQYF. DNA of the CDR3: TGTGCCAGCAGCTTGGCTCAGGGTCGTGTTTACGAGCAGTACTTC. Supplemented by reference TRBV5-8 and TRBJ2-7, the full variable domain reads EAGVTQSPTHLIKTRGQQATLRCSPISGHTSVYWYQQALGLGLQFLLWYDEGEERNRGNFPPRFSGRQFPNYSSELNVNALELEDSALYLCASSLAQGRVYEQYFGPGTRLTVT.

The V gene is TRBV19, the J gene TRBJ1-2; a possible D gene is TRBD1 (5 bases). The CDR3 contains 15 residues. Looked up from germline, CDR1 is LNHDA and CDR2 is SQIVND (reference sequence). V shed 4 bases and J shed 5 bases, with 17 bases lying between them. CDR3 in amino acids: CASSTTAGGVYGYTF. The CDR3 DNA reads TGTGCCAGTAGTACCACGGCCGGGGGGGTATATGGCTACACCTTC.

This chain links TRBV7-9 with TRBJ1-5; D gene ambiguous. The germline V and J ends were trimmed by 9 bases and 7 bases, with 4 bases remaining between them. This CDR3 is built from 9 residues. Germline CDR1 reads SEHNR; CDR2 reads FQNEAQ (reference sequence). CDR3: CARHQPQHF. CDR3 coding DNA: TGTGCCAGGCACCAGCCCCAGCATTTT.

The chain is built from TRBV5-4 and TRBJ1-2; D gene uncertain. Per germline, CDR1 SGHNT and CDR2 YYREEE (reference sequence). V was cut by 4 bases and J by 4 bases, with 8 bases left in between. This CDR3 spans 12 amino acids. The CDR3 sequence: CASSPLGYGYTF. The CDR3 nucleotides read TGTGCCAGCAGCCCACTAGGCTATGGCTACACCTTC. The entire variable domain, with the rest obtained from reference TRBV5-4 and TRBJ1-2, is as follows: ETGVTQSPTHLIKTRGQQVTLRCSSQSGHNTVSWYQQALGQGPQFIFQYYREEENGRGNFPPRFSGLQFPNYSSELNVNALELDDSALYLCASSPLGYGYTFGSGTRLTVV.

The chain joins TRBV27 to TRBJ1-4, with 7 positions matching TRBD1. The CDR3 consists of 17 residues. Germline V gene data show CDR1 as MNHEY and CDR2 as SMNVEV (reference sequence). J lost 0 bases, V lost 8 bases, and 12 bases had no gene match. The CDR3 nucleotides read TGTGCCAGCTCCGACAGGGCGGTCGGAGCAACTAATGAAAAACTGTTTTTT. Its protein is CASSDRAVGATNEKLFF.

The chain recombines TRBV6-6 with TRBJ1-2, with TRBD1 matching over 8 bases. Trimming removed 7 bases from V and 3 bases from J; junction bases left unmatched: 7. Germline CDR1 and CDR2: MNHNY and SVGAGI (reference sequence). The CDR3 totals 14 residues. Here the CDR3 DNA reads TGTGCCAGCAAGGGACAGGAGGGGGACTATGGCTACACCTTC. Translation gives CASKGQEGDYGYTF.

The chain employs TRBV7-3 and TRBJ2-4; 8 nucleotides align to TRBD1. Germline CDR1 SGHTA, CDR2 FQGTGA. The V segment lost 4 bases and the J segment 6 bases; nucleotides outside the gene matches: 8. The CDR3 runs to 15 residues. The CDR3 DNA follows: TGTGCCAGCAGCTACCAGACAGGGGCGGGAAACATTCAGTACTTC. It translates to CASSYQTGAGNIQYF.

The chain carries TRBV15 and TRBJ2-7; D gene ambiguous. The CDR3 has 14 amino acids. CDR1 and CDR2 from the germline V gene are LNHNV and YYDKDF (reference sequence). Deletions cut 3 bases from V and 0 bases from J, with 9 bases between. Written as DNA, the CDR3 is TGTGCCACCAGCAGTGCCGGGCTCTCCTACGAGCAGTACTTC. It encodes CATSSAGLSYEQYF.

The gene calls are TRBV5-4 and TRBJ1-1; D is uncertain. Germline V gene lookup returns CDR1 SGHNT and CDR2 YYREEE (reference sequence). The CDR3 runs to 14 residues. V lost 3 bases to trimming and J lost 7 bases, with 16 bases between them. The CDR3 sequence: CASSSGSRTLEAFF. DNA of the CDR3: TGTGCCAGCAGCTCCGGGTCCCGGACCCTTGAAGCTTTCTTT.

The chain has TRBV6-5 and TRBJ2-3; 7 bases are a match to TRBD2. The trim removed 0 bases at V and 2 bases at J, leaving 5 bases unmatched. The CDR3 loop spans 16 amino acids. Germline CDR1 and CDR2: MNHEY and SVGAGI. The CDR3 loop is CASSYSRDYDTDTQYF. Written as DNA, the CDR3 is TGTGCCAGCAGTTACTCCCGGGACTACGACACAGATACGCAGTATTTT.

This chain uses TRBV10-3 with TRBJ2-1; 7 bases line up with TRBD1. The V and J ends lost 4 bases and 3 bases, in that order; junction bases with no gene match: 6. The CDR3 has 15 residues. Per germline, CDR1 ENHRY and CDR2 SYGVKD. The CDR3 sequence is CAISGTGTLYNEQFF. The CDR3 bases are TGTGCCATCAGTGGGACAGGAACCCTCTACAATGAGCAGTTCTTC.

This clone has more than one count but fewer than ten. V usage is TRBV7-2 and J usage is TRBJ2-7; D is undetermined. Germline lookup yields CDR1 SGHTA and CDR2 FQGNSA. Trimming cost V 3 bases and J 6 bases, with 12 bases left between them. This CDR3 region has 13 residues. The DNA of the CDR3 is TGTGCCAGCAGCTTGACAACTGCGCTCGAGCAGTACTTC. This codes for CASSLTTALEQYF.

V gene TRBV2 combines with J gene TRBJ1-2; D not certain. Germline lookup yields CDR1 SNHLY and CDR2 FYNNEI. V was pared by 8 bases and J by 4 bases, with 23 bases between. This CDR3 has 16 residues. For the CDR3, the DNA is TGTGCCAGCGAGTTGGAACCCAGCGTTTTAATCTATGGCTACACCTTC. It codes for CASELEPSVLIYGYTF. The variable domain in full, completed from reference TRBV2 and TRBJ1-2, reads EPEVTQTPSHQVTQMGQEVILRCVPISNHLYFYWYRQILGQKVEFLVSFYNNEISEKSEIFDDQFSVERPDGSNFTLKIRSTKLEDSAMYFCASELEPSVLIYGYTFGSGTRLTVV.